This T cell receptor beta chain was identified in a study of identical twins (dated by TCRdb to between 2015 and 2016). As for the study more broadly: The study deep-sequenced TCR alpha and beta repertoires from monozygotic twins, unrelated adults of various ages and cord blood to test whether fetal clonotypes persist. Replicate twin experiments were performed at different times using different library preparation protocols to rule out contamination.

Every donor was a healthy Caucasian. The twin cohort comprised three pairs of female monozygotic twins, all aged about 18 to 29 years. Peripheral blood mononuclear cells were the source from which RNA for the TCR libraries was isolated. This clonotype has only one observation. There is no known antigen for this receptor. No much larger clone exists at a distance of one base, and base qualities are not known. A single read constitutes weak evidence. CDR1 and CDR2, looked up from the germline V gene, are SGHTA and FQGNSA. Trimmed from V: 5 bases; trimmed from J: 5 bases; junction bases lacking a gene match: 7. Taken from cysteine to phenylalanine, the CDR3 has 14 residues. The read is trimmed to its CDR3 DNA, 42 bases read in frame from base 1. General findings and caveats noted by the study authors: A weaker excess of twin sharing was found in beta out-of-frame sequences because the signal-to-noise ratio was lowered by fewer shared sequences. Invariant T cells such as MAIT and iNKT could partly confound zero-insertion analyses, although diverse VJ usage argued against such confounding for most clonotypes. Compared with coincidental sharing between unrelated individuals, out-of-frame TCR alpha sequences shared between twins had an excess of sequences with low generation probability. Because the same donors could not be followed over many years, the conclusions depended on cross-sectional statistical analysis. In monozygotic twins, out-of-frame TCR alpha sharing was systematically underestimated by recombination models, although the models agreed with sharing between unrelated individuals. Fewer insertions were carried by abundant cord blood beta clonotypes, a similar but weaker trend appeared in young adult naive repertoires, and no such trend appeared in memory repertoires.

The protocol used for the library was 5' RACE. Reads for this sample came from an Illumina HiSeq 2000. Template switching introduced a universal primer binding site; the final cDNA contained a unique molecular identifier, enabling accurate counting of TCR cDNA molecules. Specific primers in the conserved constant-segment region were used to synthesize first-strand cDNA for the TCR alpha and beta chains. Each cDNA library was double barcoded, with a SMART-Mk sample barcode plus Illumina barcodes, to control for contamination. TruSeq adapter sequences along with Illumina sample barcodes were introduced in two successive PCR steps. The TCR alpha and beta cDNA libraries were sequenced on the Illumina HiSeq platform using custom primers. In the paper's pipeline: MiGEC was used to process raw reads and extract unique molecular identifiers, and MiXCR was used to find CDR3 positions. Recombination models were inferred per individual with the repgenHMM and IGoR tools using an EM algorithm. The analysis of shared clonotypes was done with the tcR package in R, with sharing normalized by the product of cloneset sizes. To study raw recombination without the effects of thymic and clonal selection, out-of-frame nonproductive sequences were analyzed. TCRdb reprocessed the public reads (quality trimming at Q25 with fastp, clone calling with MiXCR) and kept in-frame beta chains. Rows merge per CDR3 protein into single entries with the most common DNA and genes. The V and J calls follow TCRdb's processing rather than the paper's. In all, the sample holds over 600,000 distinct CDR3 sequences, and less than 25% of those were seen once. The ten largest make up around 4.4% of the sample.

The same sample was also used in a study of T cells expressing NK-cell markers. As noted in the second study: TCR beta-chain repertoires were profiled in sorted CD3+CD56+NKG2C+, CD3+CD56+NKG2C- and CD3+CD56-NKG2C+ T-cell subsets from about 8 donors. Seven of the eight sequenced donors were HCMV-seropositive and one was HCMV-seronegative. In several experiments an anti-gammadeltaTCR antibody was added to restrict sorting to alphabetaTCR-expressing T cells. In a handful of donors, the dominant CD3+CD56+NKG2C+ clonotypes ranked among the top 10 CD8+ clonotypes, making up about 1.0-7.5% of CD8+ T cells. Those dominant clonotypes were again the most abundant among CD3+CD56-NKG2C+ cells in four donors, at about 28.3-65%. Whether the expanded NKG2C-expressing T cell clones were specific for HCMV antigens remained unclear. The eight sequenced donors were randomly selected healthy volunteers, three men and five women. To determine HCMV serostatus, a commercial ELISA kit was used to detect HCMV-specific IgG in serum. Bulk peripheral blood T-cell repertoires were additionally sequenced from unsorted PBMC for six donors. MIGEC handled demultiplexing of the reads and grouping by UMI, while MiTCR was used to assemble and quantify clonotypes. To exclude erroneous sequences, any TCR cDNA sequence not supported by at least two reads was discarded. The tcR package was used for downstream repertoire analysis, and clonotypes were matched between fractions using CDR3 nucleotide sequence together with V segment. VDJmatch was used to annotate antigen specificity against VDJdb, with one amino acid substitution in CDR3 permitted.

Material: PBMCs. The chain uses TRBV7-2 and TRBJ2-5, with 8 central nucleotides matching TRBD2. The source of this sequence is a young woman in good health. The CDR3 amino acid sequence is: CASSLSGGLETQYF. The nucleotides are TGTGCCAGCAGCCTCAGCGGGGGCCTCGAGACCCAGTACTTC.